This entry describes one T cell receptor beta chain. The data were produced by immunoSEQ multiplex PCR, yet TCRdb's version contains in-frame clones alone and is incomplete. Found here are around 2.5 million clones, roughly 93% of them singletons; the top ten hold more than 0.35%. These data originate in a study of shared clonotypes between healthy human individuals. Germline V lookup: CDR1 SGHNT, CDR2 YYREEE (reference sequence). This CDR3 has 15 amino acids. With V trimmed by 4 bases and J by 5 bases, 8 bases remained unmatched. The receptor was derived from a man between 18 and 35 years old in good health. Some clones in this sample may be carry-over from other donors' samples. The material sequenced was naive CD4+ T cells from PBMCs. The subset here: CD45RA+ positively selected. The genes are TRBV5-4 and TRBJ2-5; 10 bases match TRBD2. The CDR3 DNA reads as TGTGCCAGCAGCCCCGGGACTAGCGCGGGGGAGACCCAGTACTTC. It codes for CASSPGTSAGETQYF.